This entry lists 25 T cell receptor beta chains sequenced from one sample in a study of shared clonotypes between healthy human individuals. Terminally differentiated effector memory CD45RA+ cells were excluded from the naive CD8 cells, which were CD45RO-negative and positively selected for CCR7. Produced via immunoSEQ multiplex PCR; TCRdb's table is partial and in-frame only. The sample yields just over 2,000,000 clones, roughly 94% seen once. Input material: naive CD8+ T cells sorted from blood. The receptor set was obtained from a man younger than 35 in good health.

The V call is TRBV30, the J call TRBJ1-3; TRBD1 is a possible D gene (5 bases). The CDR3 sequence is 15 residues long. In germline, CDR1 is GTSNPN, CDR2 SVGIG (reference sequence). The V end lost 0 bases, the J end lost 0 bases, and 9 bases lay between the germline ends. CDR3 protein: CAWSVTGGSGNTIYF. Here the CDR3 DNA reads TGTGCCTGGAGTGTAACAGGAGGCTCTGGAAACACCATATATTTT.

The V gene is TRBV7-9, the J gene TRBJ1-1; D is unresolved. Germline CDR1 SEHNR, CDR2 FQNEAQ (reference sequence). Trimming removed 0 bases from V and 7 bases from J, with 9 bases in between. The CDR3 runs to 13 residues. This CDR3 is CASSLAGIFEAFF. DNA for the CDR3: TGTGCCAGCAGCTTAGCAGGGATCTTTGAAGCTTTCTTT.

The chain couples TRBV7-6 to TRBJ2-7; D gene ambiguous. CDR3 length equals 13 residues. Germline loops: CDR1 SGHVS, CDR2 FNYEAQ. Trimming shortened V by 0 bases and J by 5 bases, and 8 bases separated the two germline ends. The CDR3 DNA reads TGTGCCAGCAGCTTAGCCCCGGATGACGAGCAGTACTTC. Protein sequence: CASSLAPDDEQYF.

The rearrangement uses TRBV5-1 and TRBJ2-1; D might be TRBD2 (6 bases). Trimming left V 4 bases short and J 5 bases short, with 13 bases between. The CDR3 is 14 amino acids. Germline lookup yields CDR1 SGHRS and CDR2 YFSETQ. CDR3 amino acids: CASSKSGLHNEQFF. In DNA, the CDR3 is TGCGCCAGCAGCAAGTCAGGACTACACAATGAGCAGTTCTTC.

This clone was detected a few times. Here the CDR3 DNA reads TGTGCCAGCAGCCAAGGTCAGGGGGAGAATTCACCCCTCCACTTT. Its protein product is CASSQGQGENSPLHF. The chain combines TRBV4-2 with TRBJ1-6, with 7 bases matching TRBD1. CDR1 and CDR2 from the germline V gene are LGHNA and YNFKEQ. This CDR3 spans 15 amino acids. Trimming cost V 1 base and J 7 bases; bases outside gene matches: 4.

This clone has only one observation. CDR3 sequence reads: CASSLVPEGEQYF. The CDR3 bases are TGTGCCAGCAGCCTCGTCCCGGAGGGGGAGCAGTACTTC. The chain employs TRBV5-5 and TRBJ2-7; possibly TRBD2 for D (6 bases). Germline CDR1 is SGHKS and CDR2 is YYEKEE (reference sequence). Trimming took 4 bases from V and 7 from J, leaving 15 bases between them. The CDR3 runs 13 residues. Full variable domain (missing parts from reference TRBV5-5 and TRBJ2-7): DAGVTQSPTHLIKTRGQQVTLRCSPISGHKSVSWYQQVLGQGPQFIFQYYEKEERGRGNFPDRFSARQFPNYSSELNVNALLLGDSALYLCASSLVPEGEQYFGPGTRLTVT.

The chain uses TRBV20-1 and TRBJ2-1; D call uncertain. From germline, CDR1 is DFQATT and CDR2 SNEGSKA (reference sequence). Trimming removed 4 bases at V and 6 bases at J, with 7 bases between. This CDR3 region has 11 residues. The CDR3 sequence is CSANQANEQFF. In DNA form, the CDR3 reads TGCAGTGCTAATCAGGCCAATGAGCAGTTCTTC.

The gene calls are TRBV18 and TRBJ2-2, with TRBD2 matching 9 bases. Germline V gene sequence: CDR1 KGHSH, CDR2 LQKENI. V trimming: 3 bases; J trimming: 3 bases; junction bases outside the gene matches: 5. The CDR3 extends over 16 amino acids. In DNA, the CDR3 is TGTGCCAGCTCACCCCCCGCGGGGGGGTACACCGGGGAGCTGTTTTTT. Encoded protein: CASSPPAGGYTGELFF. The entire variable domain, with the rest obtained from reference TRBV18 and TRBJ2-2, is as follows: NAGVMQNPRHLVRRRGQEARLRCSPMKGHSHVYWYRQLPEEGLKFMVYLQKENIIDESGMPKERFSAEFPKEGPSILRIQQVVRGDSAAYFCASSPPAGGYTGELFFGEGSRLTVL.

A note on this clone: The same CDR3 arises from other DNA sequences in this sample as well. The chain uses TRBV6-5 and TRBJ2-1, with 12 bases matching TRBD2. Trimming removed 5 bases from V and 5 bases from J; junction bases left unmatched: 4. CDR1 MNHEY and CDR2 SVGAGI come from the germline V gene. The CDR3 spans 15 residues. DNA of the CDR3: TGTGCCAGCAGTAAACTAGCGGGAGGCAACAATGAGCAGTTCTTC. It translates to CASSKLAGGNNEQFF.

The CDR3 is CAHSGELGTDTQYF. The CDR3 DNA reads as TGTGCCCATAGCGGGGAGCTAGGCACAGATACGCAGTATTTT. The rearrangement links TRBV30 to TRBJ2-3; TRBD2 agrees at 8 bases. With 8 bases clipped from V and 1 base from J, the junction kept 8 bases outside the gene matches. The CDR3 length is 14 residues. Germline CDR1 and CDR2: GTSNPN and SVGIG (reference sequence).

The gene calls are TRBV9 and TRBJ2-2; D may be TRBD2 (5 bases). The CDR3 has 14 amino acids. V shed 5 bases and J shed 7 bases, with 15 bases lying between them. Germline lookup yields CDR1 SGDLS and CDR2 YYNGEE. As DNA, the CDR3 is TGTGCCAGCAGGGGAGTTTTGGACCACGGGGAGCTGTTTTTT. This translates into CASRGVLDHGELFF.

The rearrangement uses TRBV28 and TRBJ1-5, with D perhaps matching TRBD1 (5 bases). The CDR3 sequence is 14 residues long. V lost 6 bases, J lost 3 bases, and 12 bases lay in between. Germline CDR1 MDHEN, CDR2 SYDVKM. In DNA form, the CDR3 reads TGTGCCAGCAGCCGGGGACTGACCAATCAGCCCCAGCATTTT. Translated, it gives CASSRGLTNQPQHF.

The count of this clone is one. The CDR3 region is CASSLEAGVDGELFF. The CDR3 DNA reads TGCGCCAGCAGCTTGGAAGCGGGAGTTGACGGGGAGCTGTTTTTT. The chain couples TRBV5-1 to TRBJ2-2, with 8 bases that match TRBD2. CDR3 length: 15 amino acids. CDR1 is SGHRS, CDR2 YFSETQ, per germline. J was trimmed by 7 bases and V by 0 bases; bases with no gene match: 5. The entire variable domain, with the rest obtained from reference TRBV5-1 and TRBJ2-2, is as follows: KAGVTQTPRYLIKTRGQQVTLSCSPISGHRSVSWYQQTPGQGLQFLFEYFSETQRNKGNFPGRFSGRQFSNSRSEMNVSTLELGDSALYLCASSLEAGVDGELFFGEGSRLTVL.

The V gene is TRBV30, the J gene TRBJ2-2; 9 nucleotides line up with TRBD2. The CDR3 runs to 15 residues. The germline V gene has CDR1 GTSNPN and CDR2 SVGIG (reference sequence). With V trimmed by 7 bases and J by 1 base, 7 bases remained unmatched. The CDR3 spells CAFGPSGMNTGELFF. The CDR3 coding sequence is TGTGCCTTTGGGCCTAGCGGGATGAACACCGGGGAGCTGTTTTTT.

The chain employs TRBV5-4 and TRBJ2-2, with a tentative D call TRBD2 (6 bases). This CDR3 contains 15 residues. Trimming stripped 0 bases from V and 7 bases from J, with 13 bases between. Germline loops: CDR1 SGHNT, CDR2 YYREEE (reference sequence). CDR3 in DNA: TGTGCCAGCAGCTTGGGCCTGGAGGGCGGCGGGGAGCTGTTTTTT. Residues: CASSLGLEGGGELFF.

This chain links TRBV7-6 with TRBJ1-5; TRBD1 might be the D (5 bases). V lost 1 base and J 0 bases, leaving 19 bases between the germline ends. Germline V gene lookup returns CDR1 SGHVS and CDR2 FNYEAQ. CDR3 length equals 19 residues. CDR3 protein: CASSLGAARGENSNQPQHF. CDR3 DNA: TGTGCCAGCAGCTTAGGGGCCGCGCGGGGGGAAAATAGCAATCAGCCCCAGCATTTT.

A note on this clone: In the same sample, other DNA sequences code for this CDR3. This chain links TRBV19 with TRBJ1-1; D remains unclear. Between the trimmed V and J ends, which lost 3 bases and 8 bases, there was a span of 10 bases. The CDR3 covers 12 residues. The germline V gene has CDR1 LNHDA and CDR2 SQIVND (reference sequence). The CDR3 loop reads CASSIGGPEAFF. Here the CDR3 DNA reads TGTGCCAGTAGTATTGGTGGACCGGAAGCTTTCTTT.

This clone came up many times. Other DNA sequences from this sample encode an identical CDR3 as well. V and J are TRBV30 and TRBJ1-1; the D is unclear. Germline V CDR1 and CDR2: GTSNPN, SVGIG (reference sequence). The CDR3 has 13 residues. Trimming shortened V by 2 bases and J by 10 bases, and 17 bases separated the two germline ends. CDR3 nucleotide sequence: TGTGCCTGGAGTCGGGTTCGCTCCCTGGGAGCTTTCTTT. It translates to CAWSRVRSLGAFF.

V and J are TRBV9 and TRBJ2-1; 11 bases are shared with TRBD2. J was trimmed by 8 bases and V by 0 bases; bases with no gene match: 7. Germline V gene sequence: CDR1 SGDLS, CDR2 YYNGEE. CDR3 length equals 16 residues. CDR3 DNA sequence: TGTGCCAGCAGCGTAGGTACTAGCGGGAGTTGGTATGAGCAGTTCTTC. It yields the protein CASSVGTSGSWYEQFF.

With respect to this clone: Additional DNA sequences in this sample encode the identical CDR3. The genes are TRBV7-9 and TRBJ2-5; D possibly matches TRBD1 or TRBD2 (6 bases each). V lost 0 bases and J 2 bases, leaving 10 bases between the germline ends. This CDR3 region has 15 residues. CDR1 is SEHNR, CDR2 FQNEAQ, per germline (reference sequence). This CDR3 is CASSLAQGGQETQYF. The CDR3, as DNA: TGTGCCAGCAGCTTAGCACAGGGAGGTCAAGAGACCCAGTACTTC.

The chain's CDR3 is CATQQGYEQYF. CDR3 in DNA: TGTGCCACCCAGCAGGGATACGAGCAGTACTTC. The chain is built from TRBV27 and TRBJ2-7; D is perhaps TRBD1 (5 bases). Per germline, CDR1 MNHEY and CDR2 SMNVEV (reference sequence). The CDR3 consists of 11 residues. The V end was cut by 10 bases, the J end by 4 bases, with 11 bases between.

A remark on this clone: Other DNA sequences in the same sample also yield this CDR3. The rearrangement uses TRBV19 and TRBJ2-7; D call uncertain. The V gene's germline CDR1 is LNHDA and CDR2 SQIVND (reference sequence). This CDR3 has 14 amino acids. V was shortened by 3 bases and J by 1 base, with 10 bases between the two germline ends. CDR3 protein: CASSIGTDSYEQYF. The CDR3 coding sequence is TGTGCCAGTAGTATTGGCACGGATTCCTACGAGCAGTACTTC. The whole variable domain, filled in from reference TRBV19 and TRBJ2-7, reads DGGITQSPKYLFRKEGQNVTLSCEQNLNHDAMYWYRQDPGQGLRLIYYSQIVNDFQKGDIAEGYSVSREKKESFPLTVTSAQKNPTAFYLCASSIGTDSYEQYFGPGTRLTVT.

The rearrangement uses TRBV6-5 and TRBJ1-2; tentatively, D is TRBD1 (5 bases). Trimming took 5 bases from V and 1 from J, leaving 14 bases between them. This CDR3 contains 15 residues. Germline V gene lookup returns CDR1 MNHEY and CDR2 SVGAGI. CDR3 protein: CASSNDLGVNYGYTF. As DNA, the CDR3 is TGTGCCAGCAGTAACGACCTAGGGGTTAACTATGGCTACACCTTC.

This clone has only one observation. The chain carries TRBV6-9 and TRBJ2-7; D gene uncertain. CDR3 length: 12 amino acids. V lost 8 bases, J lost 1 base, and 9 bases lay in between. Per the germline V gene, CDR1 is MNHGY and CDR2 is SVAAGI. The chain's CDR3 is CASGKVSYEQYF. The CDR3 bases are TGTGCCAGCGGGAAGGTATCCTACGAGCAGTACTTC.

As for this clone: Different DNA sequences within this sample yield the same CDR3. The rearrangement joins TRBV5-1 to TRBJ2-7, with 10 bases that match TRBD2. The junction had 2 bases not matched to a gene; V was cut back by 2 bases and J by 3 bases. Germline values: CDR1 SGHRS, CDR2 YFSETQ. This CDR3 has 14 amino acids. The CDR3 loop is CASSLAGGDYEQYF. In DNA, the CDR3 is TGCGCCAGCAGCTTAGCGGGAGGGGACTACGAGCAGTACTTC.